The rows below give T cell receptor beta chains drawn from one sample of a study of T cells after posttransplantation cyclophosphamide. Measured with immunoSEQ multiplex PCR; TCRdb has only the in-frame clones, and not every one. The table lists 20,000 to 30,000 clones, approximately 85% of them singletons, with around 6.5% in the top ten. The specimen was PBMCs. The source of these receptors is a woman aged 55-69 years with a blood cancer, CMV-positive, and with a related stem cell donor. CDR3s include the opening cysteine and the closing phenylalanine or tryptophan. Fields, in order: J gene, clone size, V gene, D gene, CDR3 protein, CDR3 DNA. The D gene is left open where the match is weak. Size values are once, few and many counts, or a class for expanded clones, and some rows have none.

>TRBJ2-1|NA|TRBV6-6|TRBD2
CASSYVGGYYNEQFF
TGTGCCAGCAGTTACGTGGGAGGGTACTACAATGAGCAGTTCTTC
>TRBJ2-5|NA|TRBV5-5|NA
CASKLLVSLETQYF
TGTGCCAGCAAGTTACTAGTCTCTTTGGAGACCCAGTACTTC
>TRBJ1-1|NA|TRBV7-8|NA
CASSIKGLLNTEAFF
TGTGCCAGCAGCATAAAGGGACTTCTGAACACTGAAGCTTTCTTT
>TRBJ2-7|NA|TRBV4-1|NA
CASSQDSEVAYEQYF
TGCGCCAGCAGCCAAGATAGCGAGGTAGCTTACGAGCAGTACTTC
>TRBJ2-1|NA|TRBV19|NA
CASSVLASYNEQFF
TGTGCCAGTAGTGTTCTAGCGTCCTACAATGAGCAGTTCTTC
>TRBJ2-3|once|TRBV30|NA
CAWRASGFAADTQYF
TGTGCCTGGAGAGCGAGCGGGTTTGCAGCGGATACGCAGTATTTT
>TRBJ2-1|NA|TRBV7-9|NA
CASSEDREGTQFF
TGTGCCAGCAGCGAGGACAGGGAGGGTACCCAGTTCTTC
>TRBJ2-7|NA|TRBV18|TRBD2
CASSPLAGVLYEQYF
TGTGCCAGCTCACCTCTAGCGGGAGTGTTATACGAGCAGTACTTC
>TRBJ2-7|NA|TRBV7-2|TRBD2
CASSTLGLAGGEQYF
TGTGCCAGCAGCACTCTTGGGCTAGCGGGAGGAGAGCAGTACTTC
>TRBJ2-7|NA|TRBV18|TRBD2
CASSPRREGEQYF
TGTGCCAGCTCACCACGCAGGGAGGGGGAGCAGTACTTC
>TRBJ2-5|NA|TRBV7-7|TRBD2
CASSPAGLAGFQETQYF
TGTGCCAGCAGCCCAGCCGGGCTAGCGGGGTTCCAAGAGACCCAGTACTTC
>TRBJ2-3|NA|TRBV11-2|NA
CASSLGGVNTDTQYF
TGTGCCAGCAGCTTAGGCGGGGTTAACACAGATACGCAGTATTTT
>TRBJ1-2|NA|TRBV7-8|TRBD1
CASSRTGNGYTF
TGTGCCAGCAGCAGGACAGGGAATGGCTACACCTTC
>TRBJ1-5|once|TRBV4-1|TRBD1
CASSKPGQNQPQHF
TGCGCCAGCAGCAAACCGGGACAGAATCAGCCCCAGCATTTT
>TRBJ2-5|NA|TRBV19|TRBD2
CASRTSAEETQYF
TGTGCCAGTAGGACTAGCGCCGAGGAGACCCAGTACTTC
>TRBJ2-5|NA|TRBV5-4|TRBD2
CASSPGGLAGGAETQYF
TGTGCCAGCAGCCCTGGAGGACTAGCGGGAGGGGCCGAGACCCAGTACTTC
>TRBJ1-1|NA|TRBV10-3|TRBD1
CAISDDRGPRAEAFF
TGTGCCATCAGCGACGACAGGGGGCCGAGGGCTGAAGCTTTCTTT
>TRBJ2-7|NA|TRBV6-1|TRBD1
CASSFRQGPREQYF
TGTGCCAGCAGTTTCCGACAGGGGCCTCGCGAGCAGTACTTC
>TRBJ2-1|NA|TRBV7-9|NA
CASSLAQGRNEQFF
TGTGCCAGCAGCTTAGCACAGGGTCGGAATGAGCAGTTCTTC
>TRBJ2-1|once|TRBV25-1|TRBD2
CAGKLAGGTEQFF
TGTGCCGGTAAACTAGCGGGAGGTACTGAGCAGTTCTTC
>TRBJ1-5|once|TRBV4-1|TRBD1
CASSQATGGFQPQHF
TGCGCCAGCAGCCAGGCCACAGGGGGCTTTCAGCCCCAGCATTTT
>TRBJ2-1|NA|TRBV19|NA
CASSPQGGNEQFF
TGTGCCAGTAGTCCGCAGGGGGGCAATGAGCAGTTCTTC